A single sample gave rise to the 14 T cell receptor beta chains below, sequenced in a study of T cells after yellow fever vaccination. TCRdb re-analysed the 5' RACE reads in MiXCR, keeping a single row per CDR3 protein. The sample includes hundreds of thousands of distinct CDR3 sequences, 18% of them seen just once. The source was PBMCs, collected before the yellow fever booster vaccination. The receptors derive from a man aged 18 to 30 who received the YFV17D yellow fever vaccine.

This clonotype was observed a handful of times. This chain links TRBV18 with TRBJ2-7; D is possibly TRBD1 (6 bases). The germline V gene encodes CDR1 KGHSH and CDR2 LQKENI. Trimming stripped 0 bases from V and 1 base from J, with 19 bases between. The CDR3 sequence is 18 residues long. CDR3 residues: CASSPPPPGVGQSYEQYF. In nucleotides, the CDR3 is TGTGCCAGCTCACCACCGCCCCCAGGGGTCGGGCAGTCCTACGAGCAGTACTTC.

This clonotype was observed a handful of times. CDR3 in amino acids: CASSSGTGSTEAFF. The DNA of the CDR3 is TGCGCCAGCAGCTCGGGGACAGGGTCCACTGAAGCTTTCTTT. The gene calls are TRBV5-1 and TRBJ1-1; 9 positions match TRBD1. The CDR3 length is 14 residues. Germline CDR1 SGHRS, CDR2 YFSETQ. V lost 3 bases and J lost 4; bases outside the gene matches: 4.

At least ten counts were recorded for this clonotype. V is TRBV9 and J is TRBJ2-5; D not certain. This CDR3 comprises 13 residues. Germline CDR1 is SGDLS and CDR2 is YYNGEE. The V gene lost 0 bases and the J gene lost 2 bases, with 5 bases spanning the gap. The CDR3 sequence is CASSVAAQETQYF. The CDR3 DNA reads as TGTGCCAGCAGCGTAGCGGCTCAAGAGACCCAGTACTTC.

The V gene is TRBV15, the J gene TRBJ1-5, with D perhaps TRBD1 (5 bases). Trimming took off 1 base at V and 5 bases at J, with 12 bases between the two ends. Germline V gene sequence: CDR1 LNHNV, CDR2 YYDKDF (reference sequence). The CDR3 has 15 residues. This chain's CDR3 is CATSRVSGGYQPQHF. For the CDR3, the DNA is TGTGCCACCAGCAGAGTGTCGGGGGGATATCAGCCCCAGCATTTT.

This clonotype was found a few times. The chain links TRBV28 to TRBJ2-7; 8 bases match TRBD1. Germline CDR1 and CDR2: MDHEN and SYDVKM. The CDR3 runs 13 residues. Losses at the gene ends were 7 bases for V and 5 bases for J; bases not matched to a gene: 7. CDR3 residues: CASNPGQGDEQYV. The CDR3, as DNA: TGTGCCAGCAACCCCGGACAGGGCGACGAGCAGTACGTC.

The rearrangement links TRBV12-3 or TRBV12-4 to TRBJ1-5; 7 bases are shared with TRBD1. The J segment lost 1 base and the V segment lost 4 bases, leaving 4 bases of the junction unmatched. The CDR3 length is 15 residues. The chain's CDR3 is CASSYRQGSNQPQHF. In DNA form, the CDR3 reads TGTGCCAGCAGTTATAGACAGGGAAGCAATCAGCCCCAGCATTTT.

The V call is TRBV5-1, the J call TRBJ1-2, with D maybe TRBD1 (5 bases). The CDR3 has 14 residues. CDR1 is SGHRS and CDR2 is YFSETQ in the germline V gene. Trimming took off 2 bases at V and 1 base at J, with 9 bases between the two ends. The CDR3 loop reads CASSFGGFNYGYTF. The CDR3 region has the DNA TGCGCCAGCAGCTTCGGGGGGTTTAACTATGGCTACACCTTC.

This clonotype appeared many times. The chain uses TRBV5-4 and TRBJ2-5; 7 bases line up with TRBD1. The V segment lost 3 bases and the J segment 0 bases; nucleotides outside the gene matches: 2. This CDR3 has 14 amino acids. Germline V gene sequence: CDR1 SGHNT, CDR2 YYREEE (reference sequence). As DNA, the CDR3 is TGTGCCAGCAGCTACGACAGGGACCAAGAGACCCAGTACTTC. Protein: CASSYDRDQETQYF.

In this sample, this clonotype turned up a few times. The genes are TRBV4-3 and TRBJ2-5; 15 positions match TRBD2. This CDR3 comprises 20 residues. After removal of 3 bases from V and 5 bases from J, the junction contained 16 bases not matched to a gene. Germline V gene data show CDR1 as LGHNA and CDR2 as YSLEER. The CDR3 coding sequence is TGCGCCAGCAGCCATGCTACCGGGACTAGCGGGGGGACACCGCGCGAGACCCAGTACTTC. Translation gives CASSHATGTSGGTPRETQYF.

This clonotype was detected only a few times. J is TRBJ1-4 and V is TRBV19, with D tentatively TRBD1 (5 bases). The CDR3 covers 16 residues. Germline V CDR1 and CDR2: LNHDA, SQIVND (reference sequence). The V and J ends lost 3 bases and 2 bases respectively, with 13 bases between them. CDR3 sequence (DNA): TGTGCCAGTAGTATTACAGGAAGGACGACTAATGAAAAACTGTTTTTT. Its protein product is CASSITGRTTNEKLFF.

The chain carries TRBV10-2 and TRBJ1-5; TRBD1 agrees at 7 bases. This CDR3 is built from 13 residues. The germline V gene has CDR1 WSHSY and CDR2 SAAADI. The V gene end was trimmed by 8 bases and the J gene end by 4 bases; junction bases not matched to a gene: 5. The CDR3 reads CASRTGRNQPQHF. The DNA for the CDR3 is TGCGCCAGCCGGACAGGACGAAATCAGCCCCAGCATTTT.

On this clonotype: This may be a read error, as it is one base from a much larger clone. The genes are TRBV12-3 or TRBV12-4 and TRBJ2-5, with D unresolved. V lost 5 bases and J lost 6, with 13 bases in between. The length of the CDR3 is 13 residues. CDR3 protein: CASSIEQRQTQYF. The DNA for the CDR3 is TGTGCCAGCAGTATCGAACAGCGCCAGACCCAGTACTTC.

The CDR3 DNA is TGCGCCAGCAGCCAACTGGACAGGGACACTCAGCCCCAGCATTTT. It encodes CASSQLDRDTQPQHF. This chain links TRBV4-1 with TRBJ1-5; 8 bases align to TRBD1. The V and J ends lost 2 bases and 6 bases, in that order; junction bases with no gene match: 6. Germline-derived CDR1 and CDR2 are MGHRA and YSYEKL. The CDR3 is 15 amino acids.

This rearrangement joins TRBV7-6 to TRBJ1-6, with a weak D call TRBD1 (6 bases). Trimming left V 4 bases short and J 7 bases short, with 17 bases between. This CDR3 has 16 amino acids. Looked up from germline, CDR1 is SGHVS and CDR2 is FNYEAQ. DNA of the CDR3: TGTGCCAGCAGCTCCAACTCGGACAGCGTAAATTCACCCCTCCACTTT. The encoded protein is CASSSNSDSVNSPLHF.